This T cell receptor (beta chain) derives from a study of patients and donors after allogeneic stem cell transplantation. From germline, CDR1 is MNHNS and CDR2 SASEGT. The CDR3 spans 15 residues. With V trimmed by 6 bases and J by 2 bases, 6 bases remained unmatched. TCRdb reanalysed the RT-PCR reads using MiXCR and keeps one entry per CDR3 protein. Of roughly 250,000 distinct CDR3 sequences listed, less than 15% are singletons. This sequence was found in a human donor who was either an allogeneic HSCT recipient or a stem cell or donor lymphocyte infusion donor (not recorded which). It is not recorded whose cells these are; they may come from a transplant donor. The chain joins TRBV6-1 to TRBJ1-1; 10 bases are a match to TRBD1. The sample comprised blood, either unsorted or a sorted T cell fraction (not recorded which). CDR3 DNA: TGTGCCAGCAGGGACAGGGGGATCGGAAACACTGAAGCTTTCTTT. It codes for CASRDRGIGNTEAFF.